This TCR beta chain was documented in a study of lymphopenia after photon versus proton radiotherapy (dated by TCRdb to about 2019). About the study as a whole: The study compared the immunological effects of photon versus proton radiation therapy in patients with gastrointestinal tumors who developed high-grade lymphopenia. The study was designed to characterize how the impact on the immune system differs between the two radiation modalities. The cohort included approximately 22 patients with gastrointestinal tumors who developed lymphopenia after receiving either photon or proton therapy. Overall results and qualifications from the work: During treatment, patients who received proton therapy stayed relatively stable, whereas patients who received photon therapy lost naive T cells and TCR diversity and gained effector/memory populations. After the lymphocyte count nadir, oligoclonal expansion, especially of CD8+ Temra cells, was observed in photon-treated repertoires, and the drop in diversity was driven by this expansion. The authors looked at the survival association only in patients who died, and they framed better survival with proton therapy as a possibility rather than a demonstrated result. Across the cohort, an inverse correlation was found between a larger post-nadir drop in TCR diversity and overall survival time among patients who died.

This clone was counted between two and nine times. Which antigen it targets is not known. Per-nucleotide qualities are absent, and no much larger clonotype sits a single base away. The library was prepared using the immunoSEQ multiplex PCR assay. Deep sequencing of rearranged TCR beta loci, alongside multiparametric flow cytometry, was used to profile T cell repertoires. This is the immuneACCESS table as TCRdb keeps it, with only in-frame sequences that have V and J called. A part of the clones is gone; compared with another copy, unresolved V genes explain less than half, and the rest is unexplained. For this sample the table gives approximately 71,000 clones, of which roughly 90% were detected only once. About 3% of the sample goes to the ten largest clones. As encoded in the germline V gene, CDR1 is MDHEN while CDR2 is SYDVKM. Trimming takes 6 bases from V and 2 bases from J, and the germline ends sit 11 bases apart. Counted from cysteine to phenylalanine, this CDR3 has 14 amino acids. The retained sequence is limited to the CDR3, 42 bases, with the frame set at the first base.

The input for sequencing was peripheral blood, taken from a patient treated with photon-based radiotherapy. This TCR came from a woman in her 70s with pancreatic cancer. This chain is built from TRBV28 and TRBJ1-5; the D gene is unclear. The CDR3 region: CASRGGQGNQPQHF. DNA sequence: TGTGCCAGCAGGGGTGGGCAGGGCAATCAGCCCCAGCATTTT.